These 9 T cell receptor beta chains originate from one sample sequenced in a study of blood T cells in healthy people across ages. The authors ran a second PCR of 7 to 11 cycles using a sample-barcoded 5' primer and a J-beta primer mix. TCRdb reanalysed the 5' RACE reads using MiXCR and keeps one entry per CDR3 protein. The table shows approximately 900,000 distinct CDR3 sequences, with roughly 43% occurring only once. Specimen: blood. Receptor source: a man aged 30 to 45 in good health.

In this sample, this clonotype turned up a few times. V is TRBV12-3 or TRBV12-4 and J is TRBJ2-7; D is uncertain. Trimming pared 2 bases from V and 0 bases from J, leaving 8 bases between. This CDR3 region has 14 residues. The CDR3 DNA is TGTGCCAGCAGTTTAATGCGGAGCTCCTACGAGCAGTACTTC. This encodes CASSLMRSSYEQYF.

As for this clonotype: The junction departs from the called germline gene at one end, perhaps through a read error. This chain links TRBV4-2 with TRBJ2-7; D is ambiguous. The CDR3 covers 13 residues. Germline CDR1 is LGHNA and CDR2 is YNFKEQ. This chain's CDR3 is CASSQGWQYVQYF. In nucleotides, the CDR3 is TGTGCCAGCAGCCAAGGTTGGCAGTACGTGCAGTACTTC.

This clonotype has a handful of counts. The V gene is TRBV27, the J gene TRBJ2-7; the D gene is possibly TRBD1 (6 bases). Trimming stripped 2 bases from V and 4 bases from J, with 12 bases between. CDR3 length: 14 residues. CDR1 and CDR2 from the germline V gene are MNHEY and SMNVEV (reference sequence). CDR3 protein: CASSLRTDGYEQYF. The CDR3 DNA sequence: TGTGCCAGCAGTTTACGGACAGACGGGTACGAGCAGTACTTC.

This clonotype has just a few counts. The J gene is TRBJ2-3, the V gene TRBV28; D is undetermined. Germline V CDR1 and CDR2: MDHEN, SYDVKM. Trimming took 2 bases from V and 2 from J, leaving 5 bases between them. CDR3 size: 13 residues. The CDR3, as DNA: TGTGCCAGCAGTTTACGCATCACAGATACGCAGTATTTT. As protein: CASSLRITDTQYF. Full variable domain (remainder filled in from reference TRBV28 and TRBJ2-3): DVKVTQSSRYLVKRTGEKVFLECVQDMDHENMFWYRQDPGLGLRLIYFSYDVKMKEKGDIPEGYSVSREKKERFSLILESASTNQTSMYLCASSLRITDTQYFGPGTRLTVL.

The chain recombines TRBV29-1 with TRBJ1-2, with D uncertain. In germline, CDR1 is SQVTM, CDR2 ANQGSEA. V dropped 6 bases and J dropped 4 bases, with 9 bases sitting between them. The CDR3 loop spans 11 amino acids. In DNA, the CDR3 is TGCAGCGTCGGGGTAGCCTATGGCTACACCTTC. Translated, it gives CSVGVAYGYTF.

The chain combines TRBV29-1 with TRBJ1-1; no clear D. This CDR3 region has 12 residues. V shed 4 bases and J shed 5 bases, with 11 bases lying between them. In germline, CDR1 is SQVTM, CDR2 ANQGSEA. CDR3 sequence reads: CSVVGIWTEAFF. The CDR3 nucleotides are TGCAGCGTTGTGGGTATTTGGACTGAAGCTTTCTTT. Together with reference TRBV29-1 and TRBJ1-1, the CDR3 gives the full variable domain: SAVISQKPSRDICQRGTSLTIQCQVDSQVTMMFWYRQQPGQSLTLIATANQGSEATYESGFVIDKFPISRPNLTFSTLTVSNMSPEDSSIYLCSVVGIWTEAFFGQGTRLTVV.

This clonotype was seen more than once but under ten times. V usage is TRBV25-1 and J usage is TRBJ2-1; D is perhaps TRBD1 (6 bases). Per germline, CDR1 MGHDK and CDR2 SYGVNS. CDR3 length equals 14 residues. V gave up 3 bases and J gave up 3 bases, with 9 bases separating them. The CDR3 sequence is CASSDLQGYNEQFF. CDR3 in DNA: TGTGCCAGCAGTGATTTACAGGGCTACAATGAGCAGTTCTTC.

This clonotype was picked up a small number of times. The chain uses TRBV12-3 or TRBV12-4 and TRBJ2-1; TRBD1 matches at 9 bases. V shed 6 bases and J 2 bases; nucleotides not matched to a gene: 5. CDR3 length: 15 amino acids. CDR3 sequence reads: CASRTGQGAYNEQFF. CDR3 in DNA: TGTGCCAGCAGGACGGGACAGGGTGCCTACAATGAGCAGTTCTTC.

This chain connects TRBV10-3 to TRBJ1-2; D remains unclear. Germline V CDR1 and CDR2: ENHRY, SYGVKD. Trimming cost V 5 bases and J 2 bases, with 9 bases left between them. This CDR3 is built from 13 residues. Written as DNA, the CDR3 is TGTGCCATCAGTCCGGACGGGAACTATGGCTACACCTTC. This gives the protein CAISPDGNYGYTF.